This T cell receptor (beta chain) appears in the sequencing data of a study of T cell changes during pregnancy in multiple sclerosis. CDR3 size: 16 residues. Germline V lookup: CDR1 MDHEN, CDR2 SYDVKM. With 6 bases clipped from V and 1 base from J, the junction kept 7 bases outside the gene matches. The method was immunoSEQ multiplex PCR; TCRdb's version includes in-frame clones alone and lacks a portion of them. The repertoire consists of more than 35,000 clones, with 90% to 95% occurring once and the leading ten covering about 0.35%. This clonotype was sampled from a female donor in good health, enrolled as a control in a pregnancy study. The specimen was CD4+ T cells from peripheral blood mononuclear cells, collected in the third trimester of pregnancy. V usage is TRBV28 and J usage is TRBJ2-3, with 10 bases that match TRBD2. The CDR3 DNA is TGTGCCAGCAGCAGGACTAGCGGAGTACGCACAGATACGCAGTATTTT. This codes for CASSRTSGVRTDTQYF.